These T cell receptor beta chains were read from a single sample in a study of graft-versus-host responses after intestinal transplantation. Produced via immunoSEQ multiplex PCR; TCRdb's table is partial and in-frame only. The repertoire consists of under 55,000 clones, with roughly 90% occurring once and the leading ten covering about 4.4%. Sequenced here: PBMCs, sampled 524 days after transplant. These receptors came from a human patient who received an intestinal transplant, so some T cells may come from the graft donor. CDR3s include the opening cysteine and the closing phenylalanine or tryptophan. The D gene is left open where the match is weak. Expanded clones are given a class, and other clones once, few, many or no size at all.

V	D	size	length	J	DNA	CDR3
TRBV30	-	-	14	TRBJ2-7	TGTGCCTGGAGTGTAGGACAGTCTTACTACGAGCAGTACTTC	CAWSVGQSYYEQYF
TRBV5-1	TRBD2	-	17	TRBJ2-1	TGCGCCAGCAGCTTTAGGTTAAGCGGGAGGGCCCAGAATGAGCAGTTCTTC	CASSFRLSGRAQNEQFF
TRBV30	-	-	12	TRBJ2-1	TGTGCCTGGAGTCCCCGGGAGAATGAGCAGTTCTTC	CAWSPRENEQFF
TRBV15	-	-	15	TRBJ2-2	TGTGCCACCAGCAGAGATAGAATGGTGAACGGGGAGCTGTTTTTT	CATSRDRMVNGELFF
TRBV7-9	-	-	14	TRBJ2-3	TGTGCCAGCAGCTTTGGCGGAAACACAGATACGCAGTATTTT	CASSFGGNTDTQYF
TRBV11-1	-	-	11	TRBJ2-1	TGTGCCAGCAGCTTAGACGGGTCGCAGTTCTTC	CASSLDGSQFF
TRBV28	-	few	11	TRBJ2-5	TGTGCCAGCAGGGACCAAGAGACCCAGTACTTC	CASRDQETQYF
TRBV6-1	-	-	15	TRBJ2-3	TGTGCCACCTCGAGGGACGGGAGCAGCGGAGATACGCAGTATTTT	CATSRDGSSGDTQYF
TRBV28	-	-	15	TRBJ2-2	TGTGCCAGCAGTTTATTAGGCCCCAACACCGGGGAGCTGTTTTTT	CASSLLGPNTGELFF
TRBV19	-	once	13	TRBJ1-5	TGTGCCAGTAGCCCTAGGGGGTTTCAGCCCCAGCATTTT	CASSPRGFQPQHF
TRBV9	-	-	12	TRBJ2-7	TGTGCCAGCAGCGCCTCAGGGGATGAGCAGTACTTC	CASSASGDEQYF
TRBV18	-	once	15	TRBJ1-2	TGTGCCAGCTCACTAGTCCAGGACACGGGTCAGGGCTACACCTTC	CASSLVQDTGQGYTF
TRBV27	-	-	11	TRBJ2-3	TGTGCCAGCGGCAGGGGAGATACGCAGTATTTT	CASGRGDTQYF
TRBV4-1	-	-	18	TRBJ2-7	TGCGCCAGCAGCCCCAGACCCCCGGGCGACGCCGCGCTAGGGGAGCAGTACTTC	CASSPRPPGDAALGEQYF
TRBV15	-	-	14	TRBJ2-1	TGTGCCACCAGCCAGTCCAGGGCTCCCAATGAGCAGTTCTTC	CATSQSRAPNEQFF
TRBV5-4	-	-	12	TRBJ2-7	TGTGCCAGCAGCTTGGACTTGTTCGAGCAGTACTTC	CASSLDLFEQYF
TRBV7-3	-	-	15	TRBJ2-7	TGTGCCAGCAGCTTATACGGGGGGCTCTCCTACAAGCAGTACTTC	CASSLYGGLSYKQYF
TRBV4-1	-	-	15	TRBJ1-4	TGCGCCAGCAGCACCCGACAGGCAGCAAATGAAAAACTGTTTTTT	CASSTRQAANEKLFF
TRBV6-5	TRBD1	-	15	TRBJ2-7	TGTGCCAGCAGTTATGGCTCAGGGGGCGCCTACGAGCAGTACTTC	CASSYGSGGAYEQYF
TRBV6-5	-	-	16	TRBJ1-2	TGTGCCAGCAGTTACTCCTCGGTAGTGCAGAGCTATGGCTACACCTTC	CASSYSSVVQSYGYTF
TRBV2	TRBD2	once	12	TRBJ2-7	TGTGCCAGTGGACTAGCGGGAGCCGAGCAGTACTTC	CASGLAGAEQYF
TRBV11-1	-	-	16	TRBJ1-2	TGTGCCAGCAGCTCTACGTCCCTCAGATTCAACTATGGCTACACCTTC	CASSSTSLRFNYGYTF
TRBV4-1	TRBD2	-	16	TRBJ2-7	TGCGCCAGCAGCCCCCCCTGGACTAGCGGAGGGTTTGGGCAGTACTTC	CASSPPWTSGGFGQYF
TRBV7-2	-	-	15	TRBJ2-7	TGTGCCAGCAGCTTATACCGGCAGGAATCCTACGAGCAGTACTTC	CASSLYRQESYEQYF
TRBV27	-	few	17	TRBJ2-2	TGTGCCAGCAGTTTCTACCAAGGGGGGTCGGGCACCGGGGAGCTGTTTTTT	CASSFYQGGSGTGELFF
TRBV5-1	TRBD1	-	15	TRBJ2-7	TGCGCCAGCAGCCTAGCCGGGACAGGGGGCGACGAGCAGTACTTC	CASSLAGTGGDEQYF
TRBV5-1	TRBD2	once	17	TRBJ2-2	TGCGCCAGCAGCTTGGAACTAGCGGGATCACGTCTCGGGGAGCTGTTTTTT	CASSLELAGSRLGELFF
TRBV5-6	TRBD2	-	14	TRBJ2-5	TGTGCCAGCAGCTTCCTTAGCGGGAGAGAGACCCAGTACTTC	CASSFLSGRETQYF
TRBV9	-	-	14	TRBJ2-7	TGTGCCAGCAGCGGAGGGGGTGGCGGACCCGAGCAGTACTTC	CASSGGGGGPEQYF
TRBV5-1	-	-	14	TRBJ2-7	TGCGCCAGCGGCCTCGGACAGATCTCCTACGAGCAGTACTTC	CASGLGQISYEQYF
TRBV4-2	TRBD2	-	17	TRBJ2-7	TGTGCCAGCAGCCAAGAGAGCTCGGGACTAGCGGAGTACGAGCAGTACTTC	CASSQESSGLAEYEQYF
TRBV27	TRBD1	-	17	TRBJ2-1	TGTGCCAGCAGTTTATCGACGGGACAGGGCGGGGTCGGTGAGCAGTTCTTC	CASSLSTGQGGVGEQFF
TRBV14	TRBD1	-	16	TRBJ1-1	TGTGCCAGCAGCCACTTACAGGGGGCTAATCTGGCTGAAGCTTTCTTT	CASSHLQGANLAEAFF
TRBV5-1	-	-	15	TRBJ2-1	TGCGCCAGCAGCGGGTTACGGGCGAGCGGCAATGAGCAGTTCTTC	CASSGLRASGNEQFF
TRBV27	-	-	12	TRBJ2-5	TGTGCCAGCAGTTTTACGGGACAGACCCAGTACTTC	CASSFTGQTQYF
TRBV2	-	once	12	TRBJ2-3	TGTGCCAGCAGTGAGAGCACAGATACGCAGTATTTT	CASSESTDTQYF
TRBV28	-	-	15	TRBJ1-5	TGTGCCAGCAGTTCAGGACAGTATAGCAATCAGCCCCAGCATTTT	CASSSGQYSNQPQHF
TRBV28	-	-	15	TRBJ1-4	TGTGCCAGCAGTTTCCTCGGACGGCTTAATGAAAAACTGTTTTTT	CASSFLGRLNEKLFF
TRBV5-6	TRBD1	-	12	TRBJ1-1	TGTGCCAGCAGCTACGGGACAGCTGAAGCTTTCTTT	CASSYGTAEAFF
TRBV5-6	-	-	13	TRBJ1-1	TGTGCCAGCAGCTTGGGGGCGGGCGATGAAGCTTTCTTT	CASSLGAGDEAFF
TRBV6-5	-	-	13	TRBJ2-2	TGTGCCAGCAGTTACTTGGGGGTCTGGGAGCTGTTTTTT	CASSYLGVWELFF
TRBV4-1	-	-	19	TRBJ2-1	TGCGCCAGCAGCCAAGATATGGCCGGGAGTCCCACCTGGTACAATGAGCAGTTCTTC	CASSQDMAGSPTWYNEQFF
TRBV5-1	TRBD1	-	15	TRBJ2-5	TGCGCCAGCAGCACGGGACAGGGGTACCAAGAGACCCAGTACTTC	CASSTGQGYQETQYF
TRBV5-8	-	-	14	TRBJ2-4	TGTGCCAGCAGCTTGGGGGACTCCATAACCATTCAGTACTTC	CASSLGDSITIQYF
TRBV7-2	TRBD2	-	16	TRBJ2-1	TGTGCCAGCAGCCCCCCGGGACTAGCGGGAGTCAATGAGCAGTTCTTC	CASSPPGLAGVNEQFF
TRBV7-3	-	-	13	TRBJ2-5	TGTGCCAGCAGCTCCTCTAGCCGGGAGACCCAGTACTTC	CASSSSSRETQYF
TRBV4-1	-	-	15	TRBJ2-1	TGCGCCAGCAGCGGCAGGGTAGAAGGGGTCAATGAGCAGTTCTTC	CASSGRVEGVNEQFF
TRBV28	-	-	15	TRBJ2-6	TGTGCCAGCAGTTTGGCGGGAACTGGGGCCAACGTCCTGACTTTC	CASSLAGTGANVLTF
TRBV27	TRBD2	-	15	TRBJ2-7	TGTGCCAGCAGACTGACTAGCGGGAGTGTCTACGAGCAGTACTTC	CASRLTSGSVYEQYF
TRBV28	-	-	13	TRBJ2-1	TGTGCCAGCAGTTTACCTAGCGTGAATGAGCAGTTCTTC	CASSLPSVNEQFF
TRBV20-1	-	-	10	TRBJ2-1	TGCAGTGCTTCGATAAATGAGCAGTTCTTC	CSASINEQFF
TRBV9	-	-	14	TRBJ2-7	TGTGCCAGCAGCGTAGAAGGCATCGCCTACGAGCAGTACTTC	CASSVEGIAYEQYF
TRBV4-1	-	-	13	TRBJ1-1	TGCGCCAGCAGCCCCTCGAGCTATACTGAAGCTTTCTTT	CASSPSSYTEAFF
TRBV19	-	-	13	TRBJ2-1	TGTGCCAGTAGTACCCCTTTGGGGGCCGAGCAGTTCTTC	CASSTPLGAEQFF
TRBV6-5	-	-	14	TRBJ2-2	TGTGCCAGCAGTTATCAACGACGGGGGGGGGAGCTGTTTTTT	CASSYQRRGGELFF
TRBV28	-	-	15	TRBJ1-1	TGTGCCAGCAGTTGGGAGGTAGGTTGGACCACTGAAGCTTTCTTT	CASSWEVGWTTEAFF
TRBV25-1	TRBD1	-	15	TRBJ2-7	TGTGCCAGCAGGGACAGGGAGAGTGGCCCGGGCGAGCAGTACTTC	CASRDRESGPGEQYF
TRBV7-9	-	-	16	TRBJ2-1	TGTGCCAGCAGCCGGGGGCCTAGGGGGGAGTACAATGAGCAGTTCTTC	CASSRGPRGEYNEQFF
TRBV19	-	-	16	TRBJ2-6	TGTGCCAGTAGTCCAGGAGACAGACCTGGGGCCAACGTCCTGACTTTC	CASSPGDRPGANVLTF